These T cell receptor beta chains were read from a single sample in a study of glioma-infiltrating T cells. TCRdb re-called the multiplex PCR reads through MiXCR, storing one row per CDR3 protein. The sample records approximately 88,000 distinct CDR3 sequences, around a quarter being singletons. Specimen: glioma tissue, nonneoplastic brain tissue, or PBMCs (not recorded which). The source of these receptors is a human donor with low-grade glioma or glioblastoma, undergoing nonglioma brain surgery, or in good health (not recorded which). The CDR3 runs from the conserved cysteine through the conserved F or W. A D gene is named only where the DNA matches it firmly. A clone size is listed for some rows: how often the clone was seen (once, few, many), or a class if it is expanded.

cdr3_length: 14
d_call: TRBD2
clone_size: few
j_call: TRBJ2-1
v_call: TRBV5-1
cdr3_nt: TGCGCCAGCAGCTTCGGCGGGAGAGCCGATGAGCAGTTCTTC
cdr3_aa: CASSFGGRADEQFF

cdr3_length: 13
d_call: NA
clone_size: many
j_call: TRBJ2-7
v_call: TRBV27
cdr3_nt: TGTGCCACCAATCCAGGACGGGGAGTCGAGCAGTACTTC
cdr3_aa: CATNPGRGVEQYF

cdr3_length: 16
d_call: TRBD1
clone_size: many
j_call: TRBJ1-5
v_call: TRBV10-2
cdr3_nt: TGCGCCAGCAGTGACCTTGGACAGGCCGGGAATCAGCCCCAGCATTTT
cdr3_aa: CASSDLGQAGNQPQHF

cdr3_length: 13
d_call: NA
clone_size: many
j_call: TRBJ2-7
v_call: TRBV6-1
cdr3_nt: TGTGCCAGCGGTGACAGGTCCTCCTACGAGCAGTACTTC
cdr3_aa: CASGDRSSYEQYF

cdr3_length: 15
d_call: TRBD1
clone_size: medium-sized
j_call: TRBJ1-5
v_call: TRBV28
cdr3_nt: TGTGCCAGCAGCCCTCGACAGGGTGGCAATCAGCCCCAGCATTTT
cdr3_aa: CASSPRQGGNQPQHF

cdr3_length: 16
d_call: TRBD2
clone_size: NA
j_call: TRBJ2-5
v_call: TRBV4-1
cdr3_nt: TGCGCCAGCAGCCCCGGAGGGCGGGGGGCAAAAGAGACCCAGTACTTC
cdr3_aa: CASSPGGRGAKETQYF

cdr3_length: 12
d_call: NA
clone_size: many
j_call: TRBJ1-6
v_call: TRBV27
cdr3_nt: TGTGCCAGCAGTTTGGAGGGGGGACCCCTCCACTTT
cdr3_aa: CASSLEGGPLHF

cdr3_length: 15
d_call: TRBD2
clone_size: many
j_call: TRBJ2-3
v_call: TRBV7-2
cdr3_nt: TGTGCCAGCAGCCAAGCTAGCGGGAGCGCAGATACGCAGTATTTT
cdr3_aa: CASSQASGSADTQYF

cdr3_length: 12
d_call: NA
clone_size: many
j_call: TRBJ1-4
v_call: TRBV2
cdr3_nt: TGTGCCACACGGACACGCGTTGAAAAACTGTTTTTT
cdr3_aa: CATRTRVEKLFF

cdr3_length: 15
d_call: NA
clone_size: many
j_call: TRBJ2-3
v_call: TRBV6-1
cdr3_nt: TGTGCCAGCAGTAATCAGGGGACTAGCACAGATACGCAGTATTTT
cdr3_aa: CASSNQGTSTDTQYF

cdr3_length: 18
d_call: TRBD2
clone_size: NA
j_call: TRBJ2-7
v_call: TRBV20-1
cdr3_nt: TGCAGTGCTGGAGGACCCCCTAGAGCGGGATTGATCTCCTACGAGCAGTACTTC
cdr3_aa: CSAGGPPRAGLISYEQYF

cdr3_length: 17
d_call: TRBD2
clone_size: NA
j_call: TRBJ2-3
v_call: TRBV5-1
cdr3_nt: TGCGCCAGCAGCACCGGGACTAGCGGGAGGGCCTTAGATACGCAGTATTTT
cdr3_aa: CASSTGTSGRALDTQYF

cdr3_length: 17
d_call: NA
clone_size: many
j_call: TRBJ1-3
v_call: TRBV18
cdr3_nt: TGTGCCAGCTCACCACCGGGACACGCTAACTCTGGAAACACCATATATTTT
cdr3_aa: CASSPPGHANSGNTIYF

cdr3_length: 13
d_call: NA
clone_size: many
j_call: TRBJ1-2
v_call: TRBV3-1
cdr3_nt: TGTGCCAGCAGCCCGGACCCGCCCTATGGCTACACCTTC
cdr3_aa: CASSPDPPYGYTF

cdr3_length: 13
d_call: NA
clone_size: few
j_call: TRBJ2-2
v_call: TRBV2
cdr3_nt: TGTGCCAGCAGTGCTACAGGGTCCGGGGAGCTGTTTTTT
cdr3_aa: CASSATGSGELFF

cdr3_length: 14
d_call: TRBD2
clone_size: NA
j_call: TRBJ2-3
v_call: TRBV12-3/TRBV12-4
cdr3_nt: TGTGCCAGCAGTTTTAGCGGGGGGAAAGATACGCAGTATTTT
cdr3_aa: CASSFSGGKDTQYF

cdr3_length: 17
d_call: NA
clone_size: NA
j_call: TRBJ1-2
v_call: TRBV3-1
cdr3_nt: TGTGCCAGCAGCCCTAGAAGGGCGGGGAACCTACTCTATGGCTACACCTTC
cdr3_aa: CASSPRRAGNLLYGYTF

cdr3_length: 14
d_call: NA
clone_size: many
j_call: TRBJ2-3
v_call: TRBV6-2/TRBV6-3
cdr3_nt: TGTGCCAGCAGTTACTCGAGGAGCACAGATACGCAGTATTTT
cdr3_aa: CASSYSRSTDTQYF

cdr3_length: 17
d_call: NA
clone_size: NA
j_call: TRBJ2-1
v_call: TRBV20-1
cdr3_nt: TGCAGTGCTCTCGGAGGAACCGTTATTAACTCCTACAATGAGAAGTTCTTC
cdr3_aa: CSALGGTVINSYNEKFF

cdr3_length: 14
d_call: NA
clone_size: few
j_call: TRBJ1-6
v_call: TRBV12-3/TRBV12-4
cdr3_nt: TGTGCCAGCTGTGTTCAGGCCTATAATTCACCCCTCCACTTT
cdr3_aa: CASCVQAYNSPLHF

cdr3_length: 13
d_call: TRBD2
clone_size: many
j_call: TRBJ2-3
v_call: TRBV20-1
cdr3_nt: TGCAGTGCTAAGACTAGCGGAACAGATACGCAGTATTTT
cdr3_aa: CSAKTSGTDTQYF

cdr3_length: 14
d_call: TRBD1
clone_size: many
j_call: TRBJ2-5
v_call: TRBV7-7
cdr3_nt: TGTGCCAGCAGCATGGACAGGGCCCAAGAGACCCAGTACTTC
cdr3_aa: CASSMDRAQETQYF

cdr3_length: 15
d_call: NA
clone_size: many
j_call: TRBJ2-3
v_call: TRBV6-5
cdr3_nt: TGTGCCAGCAGTTACAGAAGCGGGAGCACAGATACGCAGTATTTT
cdr3_aa: CASSYRSGSTDTQYF

cdr3_length: 17
d_call: NA
clone_size: many
j_call: TRBJ1-3
v_call: TRBV12-3/TRBV12-4
cdr3_nt: TGTGCCAGCAGTTTTTCCATGGTAGGGCCCTCTGGAAACACCATATATTTT
cdr3_aa: CASSFSMVGPSGNTIYF

cdr3_length: 15
d_call: TRBD1
clone_size: many
j_call: TRBJ1-5
v_call: TRBV12-3/TRBV12-4
cdr3_nt: TGTGCCAGCAGCCCGACAGGGGAAGGCAATCAGCCCCAGCATTTT
cdr3_aa: CASSPTGEGNQPQHF

cdr3_length: 12
d_call: NA
clone_size: many
j_call: TRBJ1-1
v_call: TRBV12-3/TRBV12-4
cdr3_nt: TGTGCCAGCAGTTTGTTGAGGACTGAAGCTTTCTTT
cdr3_aa: CASSLLRTEAFF

cdr3_length: 15
d_call: NA
clone_size: NA
j_call: TRBJ2-1
v_call: TRBV2
cdr3_nt: TGTGCCAGCAGTGAACGCCCGGGGTCCTACAATGAGCAGTTCTTC
cdr3_aa: CASSERPGSYNEQFF

cdr3_length: 12
d_call: NA
clone_size: many
j_call: TRBJ1-2
v_call: TRBV20-1
cdr3_nt: TGCAGTGCAGGAGGGGGGGTGAGAGGCTACACCTTC
cdr3_aa: CSAGGGVRGYTF

cdr3_length: 12
d_call: NA
clone_size: many
j_call: TRBJ1-5
v_call: TRBV2
cdr3_nt: TGTGCCAGCAGGCGGGCCTCGAGGCCCCAGCATTTT
cdr3_aa: CASRRASRPQHF

cdr3_length: 14
d_call: TRBD1
clone_size: NA
j_call: TRBJ1-1
v_call: TRBV2
cdr3_nt: TGTGCCAGCAGTGAAGAGGGGGCAAGCGCTGAAGCTTTCTTT
cdr3_aa: CASSEEGASAEAFF

cdr3_length: 17
d_call: TRBD2
clone_size: many
j_call: TRBJ2-1
v_call: TRBV19
cdr3_nt: TGTGCCAGTAGTAAAACTAGCGGGATAAGCTCCTACAATGAGCAGTTCTTC
cdr3_aa: CASSKTSGISSYNEQFF

cdr3_length: 14
d_call: TRBD2
clone_size: many
j_call: TRBJ2-1
v_call: TRBV7-9
cdr3_nt: TGTGCCAGCAGCTTGAGAACGGGAGGGCACGAGCAGTTCTTC
cdr3_aa: CASSLRTGGHEQFF

cdr3_length: 14
d_call: NA
clone_size: many
j_call: TRBJ1-1
v_call: TRBV19
cdr3_nt: TGTGCCAGTAGTATTAGGGGTTCTAACACTGAAGCTTTCTTT
cdr3_aa: CASSIRGSNTEAFF